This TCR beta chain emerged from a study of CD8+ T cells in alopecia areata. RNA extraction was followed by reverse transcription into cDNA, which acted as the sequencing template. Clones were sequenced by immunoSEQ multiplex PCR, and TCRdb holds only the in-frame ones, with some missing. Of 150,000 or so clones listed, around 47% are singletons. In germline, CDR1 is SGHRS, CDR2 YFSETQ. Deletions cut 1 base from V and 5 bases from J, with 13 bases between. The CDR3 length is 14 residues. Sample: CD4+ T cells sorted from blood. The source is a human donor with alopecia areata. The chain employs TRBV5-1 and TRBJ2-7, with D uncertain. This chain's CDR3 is CASSLPGPAHEQYF. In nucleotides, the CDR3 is TGCGCCAGCAGCTTGCCCGGGCCCGCCCACGAGCAGTACTTC.